This TCR beta chain was captured in a study of T cell responses to AZD1222 COVID-19 vaccine. Study overall: Pooled together were second doses at about 4 or about 12 weeks.

For this clone: Its antigen is unknown.

Trimming cost V 1 base and J 0 bases, with 6 bases left between them. The germline CDR1 and CDR2 sequences are LNHDA and SQIVND (reference sequence). This CDR3 is 15 amino acids long. General study findings and limits: Spike-specific TCR repertoires showed rising breadth and depth after two AZD1222 doses.

Generated by immunoSEQ multiplex PCR, the TCRdb table keeps only in-frame clones and is missing some. The sample includes some 170,000 clones, about 89% of them seen just once. The chain combines TRBV19 with TRBJ1-4; tentatively, D is TRBD1 (6 bases). Source: peripheral blood, taken on day 0 of AZD1222 vaccination. This clonotype was obtained from an adult in good health. The CDR3 region has the DNA TGTGCCAGTAGTATAGGGACAGCAACTAATGAAAAACTGTTTTTT. Its translation is CASSIGTATNEKLFF.